The TCR beta chain under discussion was sequenced for a study of cytomegalovirus exposure and HLA in healthy donors. Broader study findings: Associated with HLA alleles at 0.05 false discovery rate in a later analysis were fewer than 20,000 TCR beta sequences.

The CDR3 has 15 residues. Germline CDR1 and CDR2: SGHRS and YFSETQ. Trimming removed 4 bases at V and 4 bases at J, with 15 bases between. PCR amplification relied on 60 Vbeta primers (plus 13 Jbeta primers). Libraries were prepared by immunoSEQ multiplex PCR; TCRdb keeps only in-frame clonotypes and omits some of them. The sample lists roughly 150,000 clones; 85% were seen once. This clone has only one observation. What it recognizes is unknown. The sequencing input was PBMCs. The rearrangement uses TRBV5-1 and TRBJ1-3; no clear D. This receptor was identified in a woman between 18 and 30 years old in good health and CMV-seronegative. The DNA of the CDR3 is TGCGCCAGCAGCCGAAATGGGCAGTCCGGAAACACCATATATTTT. Its protein product is CASSRNGQSGNTIYF.